The rows below give T cell receptor beta chains drawn from one sample of a study of T cell responses to AZD1222 COVID-19 vaccine. The table came from immunoSEQ multiplex PCR; TCRdb's copy has only in-frame clones and leaves some out. The top ten clones hold roughly 0.98% of a sample with 150,000 to 200,000 clones, roughly 94% of them seen once. The source was peripheral blood, collected 28 days after the second AZD1222 dose. The receptors were gathered from an adult who received the AZD1222 COVID-19 vaccine. The CDR3 runs from the conserved cysteine through the conserved F or W. Fields, in order: J gene, V gene, CDR3 protein.

TRBJ2-5	TRBV6-5	CAMTDGYQETQYF
TRBJ1-1	TRBV7-2	CASSLQSTEAFF
TRBJ2-3	TRBV20-1	CSASSGGITSTDTQYF
TRBJ1-2	TRBV28	CASSLSDYGYTF
TRBJ1-5	TRBV2	CASATVGPGQPQHF
TRBJ1-1	TRBV18	CASSPRVAGTEAFF
TRBJ2-1	TRBV14	CASSQGTSEAIF
TRBJ1-6	TRBV5-5	CASSLQGSYNSPLHF
TRBJ2-1	TRBV4-1	CASSPWDRYNEQFF
TRBJ2-2	TRBV5-1	CASSWGKNTGELFF
TRBJ2-7	TRBV5-4	CASSEQAGANEQYF
TRBJ1-1	TRBV10-3	CAISESGAAAAFF
TRBJ1-4	TRBV11-3	CASSRGPDEKLFF